This TCR beta chain was identified in a study of T-cell reconstitution after alpha-beta-depleted transplantation in children (dated by TCRdb to 2016 to 2017). About the investigation overall: T-cell immune reconstitution after TCRalphabeta/CD19-depleted allogeneic hematopoietic cell transplantation in children was quantitatively tracked in the study by means of TCR repertoire profiling. Study-level results and caveats: The high TCRbeta diversity at day 60 in some patients was ascribed to recipient T cells and intrathymic progenitors that had survived conditioning. Hyperexpanded clone frequencies declined over subsequent months; after one year, T-cell counts and TCRbeta diversity were mostly attributed to newly produced T cells. The apparently early alphabetaT-cell count recovery about two months after transplant was reportedly dependent on only several hundred rapidly expanded clones derived from non-depleted graft cells.

Reading the label with the study, this specimen's treatment or condition is: allogeneic hematopoietic cell transplantation with graft depleted of TCRalphabeta T cells and CD19 B cells. TCRalphabeta/CD19-depleted allogeneic hematopoietic cell grafts were given to the transplant recipients, all of whom were children. The table lists this clonotype with a few counts. Its specific antigen is unknown. Within one base of it there is no much larger clone, and no base qualities were kept. Receptors were amplified or captured by PCR. The sequencing machine was an Illumina HiSeq 2500. To normalize quantification of the TCRbeta repertoire, the TCR libraries were built with molecular barcoding that relied on unique molecular identifiers. TCRdb reran the public reads through fastp at Q25 and MiXCR, keeping productive beta chains. When rows share a CDR3 protein, they turn into one entry using the most common DNA and genes. Counted in this sample were about 980,000 distinct CDR3 sequences; about 30% of them appeared once. About 28% of the sample is taken by the ten largest.

The germline V gene yields SQVTM for CDR1 and ANQGSEA for CDR2. Cut back by 4 bases and 4 bases, the V and J ends lie 10 bases apart. The CDR3 goes from the cysteine to the phenylalanine over 12 residues. The DNA shown is the 36-base CDR3, in frame from base 1. The chain is made from TRBV29-1 and TRBJ1-2; the D segment cannot be called with confidence. Material: PBMCs, mostly from graft donor cells, obtained 360 days after TCRalphabeta/CD19-depleted stem cell transplant. This TCR came from a boy less than two years old who had a stem cell transplant for SCID, so the T cells may come from the graft donor. CDR3 reads: CSVATGVYGYTF. The bases are TGCAGCGTTGCGACGGGCGTCTATGGCTACACCTTC.